The 29 T cell receptor beta chains below all came from one sample that was sequenced in a study of shared clonotypes between healthy human individuals. Sequencing used immunoSEQ multiplex PCR; TCRdb keeps in-frame clones, though not all of them. Of some 2 million clones in the sample, about 95% were seen once. The naive CD8 fraction comprised CD45RO-negative cells positively selected for CCR7 and excluded terminally differentiated effector memory CD45RA+ cells. The sequenced material came from naive CD8+ T cells sorted from blood. Every receptor here comes from a man aged 18-30 years in good health.

Turning to this clone: This specimen includes other DNA sequences encoding the same CDR3. The chain is built from TRBV28 and TRBJ2-5; D is uncertain. V was cut by 2 bases and J by 2 bases, with 6 bases left in between. Germline assignment: CDR1 MDHEN and CDR2 SYDVKM. The CDR3 contains 13 residues. The CDR3 reads CASSLGSQETQYF. CDR3 sequence (DNA): TGTGCCAGCAGTTTAGGGTCTCAAGAGACCCAGTACTTC.

V and J are TRBV10-1 and TRBJ2-7; 10 bases fit TRBD1. Trimming cost V 4 bases and J 2 bases; bases outside gene matches: 2. Germline CDR1 and CDR2: WNHNN and SYGVQD (reference sequence). The CDR3 sequence is 14 residues long. CDR3 in DNA: TGCGCCAGCAGTGTGGGACAGGGGACCTACGAGCAGTACTTC. Amino acid sequence: CASSVGQGTYEQYF.

This clone was detected only once. This chain connects TRBV7-8 to TRBJ2-7; 13 bases line up with TRBD2. The germline gives CDR1 SGHVS, CDR2 FQNEAQ. The CDR3 has 17 residues. J gave up 2 bases and V 5 bases, and 9 bases lay outside the gene matches. CDR3 nucleotides: TGTGCCAGCAGCGAGGGACTAGCGGGATCAATTACCTACGAGCAGTACTTC. Translated: CASSEGLAGSITYEQYF.

The rearrangement uses TRBV5-1 and TRBJ1-4, with 7 bases matching TRBD1. Trimming removed 0 bases from V and 1 base from J; junction bases left unmatched: 3. The CDR3 is 16 amino acids. CDR1 and CDR2 (germline): SGHRS, YFSETQ. CDR3 protein: CASSLEAGGTNEKLFF. In nucleotides, the CDR3 is TGCGCCAGCAGCTTGGAAGCAGGGGGAACTAATGAAAAACTGTTTTTT.

CDR3 nucleotides: TGTGCCAGCAGTTGGACGACAGGGGGCAACACTGAAGCTTTCTTT. Its translation is CASSWTTGGNTEAFF. The chain joins TRBV6-6 to TRBJ1-1, with 10 bases identical to TRBD1. Trimming at V came to 4 bases and at J to 2 bases, leaving 4 bases not matched to a gene. CDR3 length: 15 residues. Germline lookup yields CDR1 MNHNY and CDR2 SVGAGI (reference sequence).

The CDR3 sequence: CASSVGSGYGYTF. CDR3 nucleotide sequence: TGTGCCAGCAGCGTAGGGTCGGGGTATGGCTACACCTTC. J is TRBJ1-2 and V is TRBV9; D not certain. V lost 0 bases, J lost 5 bases, and 8 bases lay in between. This CDR3 has 13 residues. The germline CDR1 and CDR2 sequences are SGDLS and YYNGEE. Full variable domain (outside the CDR3, taken from reference TRBV9 and TRBJ1-2): DSGVTQTPKHLITATGQRVTLRCSPRSGDLSVYWYQQSLDQGLQFLIQYYNGEERAKGNILERFSAQQFPDLHSELNLSSLELGDSALYFCASSVGSGYGYTFGSGTRLTVV.

The chain has TRBV29-1 and TRBJ2-7; 9 bases agree with TRBD1. Germline CDR1 is SQVTM and CDR2 is ANQGSEA. This CDR3 spans 12 amino acids. The V and J ends lost 6 bases and 3 bases, in that order; junction bases with no gene match: 3. The CDR3 coding sequence is TGCAGCGTCCTGGGACAGGGCTACGAGCAGTACTTC. Translating gives CSVLGQGYEQYF.

The chain combines TRBV6-5 with TRBJ2-7; D is possibly TRBD2 (6 bases). The V gene's germline CDR1 is MNHEY and CDR2 SVGAGI. V was shortened by 4 bases and J by 3 bases, with 16 bases between the two germline ends. The CDR3 is 15 amino acids. The DNA for the CDR3 is TGTGCCAGCAGTTCCGCAAGCGGGTTAGGCTACGAGCAGTACTTC. Amino acid sequence: CASSSASGLGYEQYF.

This chain joins TRBV13 and TRBJ1-1; TRBD1 aligns across 7 bases. The trim removed 0 bases at V and 4 bases at J, leaving 2 bases unmatched. Looked up from germline, CDR1 is PRHDT and CDR2 is FYEKMQ (reference sequence). This CDR3 has 14 residues. CDR3 in DNA: TGTGCCAGCAGCTTAGGTAAGGGGGCCACTGAAGCTTTCTTT. It translates to CASSLGKGATEAFF.

J is TRBJ2-6 and V is TRBV2, with a possible D match to TRBD1 (5 bases). There are 16 residues in the CDR3. CDR1 SNHLY and CDR2 FYNNEI come from the germline V gene. Trimming took 7 bases from V and 0 from J, leaving 13 bases between them. DNA of the CDR3: TGTGCCAGCATGGGGCAGGGCGGCTCTGGGGCCAACGTCCTGACTTTC. This encodes CASMGQGGSGANVLTF.

This clone was observed once. This CDR3 is also generated by other DNA sequences in the sample. The V and J genes are TRBV28 and TRBJ2-2; D is unresolved. There are 14 residues in the CDR3. Trimming removed 3 bases at V and 2 bases at J, with 7 bases between. Germline loops: CDR1 MDHEN, CDR2 SYDVKM. CDR3 nucleotide sequence: TGTGCCAGCAGTTTGGGCCCTAACACCGGGGAGCTGTTTTTT. Translation: CASSLGPNTGELFF.

The genes are TRBV2 and TRBJ1-3; D is unresolved. Germline V CDR1 and CDR2: SNHLY, FYNNEI. The CDR3 extends over 16 amino acids. V was trimmed by 5 bases and J by 0 bases, leaving 14 bases between them. Here the CDR3 reads CASSNIQTDSGNTIYF. DNA of the CDR3: TGTGCCAGCAGTAATATCCAGACGGACTCTGGAAACACCATATATTTT.

J is TRBJ2-1 and V is TRBV6-1; maybe TRBD2 (7 bases). Per the germline V gene, CDR1 is MNHNS and CDR2 is SASEGT. This CDR3 has 15 residues. The V end lost 2 bases, the J end lost 6 bases, and 14 bases lay between the germline ends. The CDR3 sequence: CASSELGGPGNEQFF. CDR3 nucleotides: TGTGCCAGCAGTGAACTGGGGGGGCCAGGCAATGAGCAGTTCTTC.

The chain carries TRBV7-9 and TRBJ2-5, with 7 bases aligning to TRBD2. The trim removed 6 bases at V and 1 base at J, leaving 5 bases unmatched. The CDR3 spans 14 residues. The germline CDR1 and CDR2 sequences are SEHNR and FQNEAQ (reference sequence). CDR3 protein: CASRGGTLQETQYF. DNA of the CDR3: TGTGCCAGCAGGGGGGGGACCCTCCAAGAGACCCAGTACTTC.

This chain connects TRBV6-5 to TRBJ1-2; D unresolved. The V gene lost 0 bases and the J gene lost 5 bases, with 10 bases spanning the gap. CDR1 MNHEY and CDR2 SVGAGI come from the germline V gene. The CDR3 totals 14 residues. Here the CDR3 DNA reads TGTGCCAGCAGTTACTCGTATTCGGGTTATGGCTACACCTTC. Its protein is CASSYSYSGYGYTF.

The chain uses TRBV14 and TRBJ2-2; D remains ambiguous. This CDR3 has 13 residues. The V gene's germline CDR1 is SGHDN and CDR2 FVKESK. V was trimmed by 7 bases and J by 1 base, leaving 7 bases between them. CDR3: CASTPLNTGELFF. CDR3 coding DNA: TGTGCCAGCACCCCCTTGAACACCGGGGAGCTGTTTTTT.

In its sample, this clone was seen once. V is TRBV4-1 and J is TRBJ2-2; D gene unclear. The CDR3 runs 15 residues. Germline lookup yields CDR1 MGHRA and CDR2 YSYEKL. V was trimmed by 2 bases and J by 5 bases, leaving 12 bases between them. The CDR3: CASSQSTRGTGELFF. CDR3 nucleotide sequence: TGCGCCAGCAGCCAAAGTACCCGTGGAACCGGGGAGCTGTTTTTT.

The chain combines TRBV27 with TRBJ2-4; no clear D gene. This CDR3 is built from 17 residues. Germline V gives CDR1 MNHEY, CDR2 SMNVEV (reference sequence). The ends were cut back, 9 bases at V and 3 bases at J, with 24 bases in the middle. CDR3 in amino acids: CARGNRARIQGKNIQYF. The CDR3 bases are TGTGCCAGAGGGAATCGGGCACGAATTCAAGGCAAAAACATTCAGTACTTC.

This clone was seen once. The chain links TRBV5-6 to TRBJ2-5; D uncertain. The length of the CDR3 is 13 residues. The germline V and J ends were trimmed by 0 bases and 4 bases, with 7 bases remaining between them. Germline CDR1 reads SGHDT; CDR2 reads YYEEEE. The CDR3 sequence is CASSLGLTETQYF. The DNA for the CDR3 is TGTGCCAGCAGCTTGGGTCTAACAGAGACCCAGTACTTC.

The chain employs TRBV2 and TRBJ1-2, with unresolved D. CDR1 SNHLY and CDR2 FYNNEI come from the germline V gene. Trimming stripped 7 bases from V and 3 bases from J, with 0 bases between. CDR3 length: 9 amino acids. The CDR3 region is CASNYGYTF. CDR3 coding DNA: TGTGCCAGCAACTATGGCTACACCTTC.

The chain employs TRBV9 and TRBJ2-7, with D tentatively TRBD2 (5 bases). V was cut by 0 bases and J by 2 bases, with 12 bases left in between. The CDR3 spans 15 residues. The germline V gene encodes CDR1 SGDLS and CDR2 YYNGEE. CDR3 protein: CASSVEGGLTYEQYF. Here the CDR3 DNA reads TGTGCCAGCAGCGTAGAAGGCGGGCTTACCTACGAGCAGTACTTC. Variable domain in full (rest from reference TRBV9 and TRBJ2-7): DSGVTQTPKHLITATGQRVTLRCSPRSGDLSVYWYQQSLDQGLQFLIQYYNGEERAKGNILERFSAQQFPDLHSELNLSSLELGDSALYFCASSVEGGLTYEQYFGPGTRLTVT.

As to this clone: Mismatch with germline at one junction end may stem from a read error. The chain employs TRBV7-7 and TRBJ2-2, with D uncertain. CDR1 and CDR2 (germline): SSHAT, FNYEAQ (reference sequence). This CDR3 is built from 14 residues. The chain's CDR3 is CASSLSQNTGELFF. The CDR3 DNA sequence: TGTGCTAGCAGCTTGTCCCAGAACACCGGGGAGCTGTTTTTT.

V usage is TRBV5-6 and J usage is TRBJ2-7; the D gene could be TRBD1 or TRBD2 (5 bases each). V dropped 6 bases and J dropped 8 bases, with 18 bases sitting between them. The CDR3 contains 13 residues. Germline lookup yields CDR1 SGHDT and CDR2 YYEEEE. The CDR3 DNA follows: TGTGCCAGCACCCGGGACGCCCACCCCCAGCAGTACTTC. The encoded protein is CASTRDAHPQQYF.

V is TRBV28 and J is TRBJ2-7; D gene unclear. The V end was cut by 7 bases, the J end by 3 bases, with 10 bases between. Germline V gives CDR1 MDHEN, CDR2 SYDVKM. CDR3 size: 12 residues. CDR3 protein: CASTSGYYEQYF. In DNA, the CDR3 is TGTGCCAGCACCTCCGGGTACTACGAGCAGTACTTC.

CDR3 sequence reads: CASSQGLENQPQHF. CDR3 coding DNA: TGCGCCAGCAGCCAGGGTTTGGAGAATCAGCCCCAGCATTTT. The gene calls are TRBV4-1 and TRBJ1-5; no clear D. Germline V gene data show CDR1 as MGHRA and CDR2 as YSYEKL. This CDR3 contains 14 residues. V dropped 3 bases and J dropped 4 bases, with 10 bases sitting between them.

This rearrangement joins TRBV9 to TRBJ2-3, with TRBD2 matching 7 bases. CDR1 and CDR2 from the germline V gene are SGDLS and YYNGEE. This CDR3 comprises 14 residues. After removal of 0 bases from V and 2 bases from J, the junction contained 0 bases not matched to a gene. DNA of the CDR3: TGTGCCAGCAGCGTAGGGGACTACACAGATACGCAGTATTTT. Amino acids: CASSVGDYTDTQYF.

V and J are TRBV15 and TRBJ2-1; D not resolved. CDR3 size: 15 residues. The germline V and J ends were trimmed by 3 bases and 8 bases, with 17 bases remaining between them. Germline-derived CDR1 and CDR2 are LNHNV and YYDKDF (reference sequence). CDR3 bases: TGTGCCACCAGCAGCCCCGCAGCAGGTGGCGATGAGCAGTTCTTC. Translated, it gives CATSSPAAGGDEQFF.

This chain connects TRBV19 to TRBJ2-7; 7 bases map to TRBD1. The V gene end was trimmed by 5 bases and the J gene end by 3 bases; junction bases not matched to a gene: 4. The CDR3 loop spans 13 amino acids. From germline, CDR1 is LNHDA and CDR2 SQIVND (reference sequence). CDR3 residues: CASSWSGGYEQYF. For the CDR3, the DNA is TGTGCCAGTAGTTGGTCAGGGGGCTACGAGCAGTACTTC.

The V gene is TRBV28, the J gene TRBJ2-7; TRBD1 might be the D (6 bases). This CDR3 region has 15 residues. The V end lost 7 bases, the J end lost 4 bases, and 20 bases lay between the germline ends. Germline CDR1 MDHEN, CDR2 SYDVKM. CDR3 amino acids: CASISPRGIEYEQYF. CDR3 sequence (DNA): TGTGCCAGCATTTCCCCCAGGGGTATTGAGTACGAGCAGTACTTC.